This TCR beta chain stems from a study of shared clonotypes between healthy human individuals. The repertoire was sequenced with immunoSEQ multiplex PCR; TCRdb's copy has only in-frame clones and lacks some. The table shows fewer than 400,000 clones, with around 72% occurring only once. V shed 4 bases and J shed 5 bases, with 12 bases lying between them. This CDR3 comprises 14 residues. Germline assignment: CDR1 SGHAT and CDR2 FQNNGV. Naive CD4+ cells were CD45RA-selected; the remaining cells were memory. The V call is TRBV11-2, the J call TRBJ1-5; D perhaps matches TRBD1 (5 bases). The sample was memory CD4+ T cells sorted from blood. Described subset: CD45RA-negative fraction. The origin of this receptor is a man aged 25-40 years in good health. CDR3 sequence reads: CASSSGRVDQPQHF. CDR3 in DNA: TGTGCCAGCAGCTCGGGGCGCGTCGATCAGCCCCAGCATTTT.